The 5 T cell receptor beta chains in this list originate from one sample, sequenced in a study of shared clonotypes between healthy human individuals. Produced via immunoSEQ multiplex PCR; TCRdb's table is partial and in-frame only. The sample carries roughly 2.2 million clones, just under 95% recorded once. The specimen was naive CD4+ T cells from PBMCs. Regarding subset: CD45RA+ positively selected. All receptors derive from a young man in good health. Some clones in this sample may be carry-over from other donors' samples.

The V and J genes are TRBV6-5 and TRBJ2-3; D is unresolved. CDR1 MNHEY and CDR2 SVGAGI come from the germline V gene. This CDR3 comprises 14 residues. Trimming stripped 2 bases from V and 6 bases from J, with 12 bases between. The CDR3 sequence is CASSYLTRRDTQYF. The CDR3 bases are TGTGCCAGCAGTTACCTTACTCGAAGGGATACGCAGTATTTT.

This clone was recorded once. CDR3 bases: TGTGCCACCTGGGGCACCACCGGGGAGCTGTTTTTT. Protein sequence: CATWGTTGELFF. The chain employs TRBV10-3 and TRBJ2-2; D is possibly TRBD1 (5 bases). CDR3 length: 12 residues. The V gene lost 10 bases and the J gene lost 4 bases, with 10 bases spanning the gap. Germline lookup yields CDR1 ENHRY and CDR2 SYGVKD.

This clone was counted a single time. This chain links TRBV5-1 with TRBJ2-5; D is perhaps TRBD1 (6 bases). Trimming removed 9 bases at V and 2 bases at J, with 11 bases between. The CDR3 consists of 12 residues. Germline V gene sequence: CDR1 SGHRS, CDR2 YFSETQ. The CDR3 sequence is CANGQSQETQYF. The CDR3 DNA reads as TGCGCCAACGGACAGTCACAAGAGACCCAGTACTTC.

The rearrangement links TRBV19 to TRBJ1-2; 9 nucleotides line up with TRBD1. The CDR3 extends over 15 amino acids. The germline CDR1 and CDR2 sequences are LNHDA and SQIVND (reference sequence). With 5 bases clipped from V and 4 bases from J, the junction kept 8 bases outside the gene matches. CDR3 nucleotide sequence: TGTGCCAGTAGTTCCTTGGGACAGGGAGGCTATGGCTACACCTTC. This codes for CASSSLGQGGYGYTF.

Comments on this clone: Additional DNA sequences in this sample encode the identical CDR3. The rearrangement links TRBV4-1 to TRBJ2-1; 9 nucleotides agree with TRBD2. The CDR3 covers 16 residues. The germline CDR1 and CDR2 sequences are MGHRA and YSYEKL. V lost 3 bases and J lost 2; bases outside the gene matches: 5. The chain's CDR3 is CASSQEGLAAYNEQFF. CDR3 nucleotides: TGCGCCAGCAGCCAGGAGGGACTAGCTGCCTACAATGAGCAGTTCTTC.